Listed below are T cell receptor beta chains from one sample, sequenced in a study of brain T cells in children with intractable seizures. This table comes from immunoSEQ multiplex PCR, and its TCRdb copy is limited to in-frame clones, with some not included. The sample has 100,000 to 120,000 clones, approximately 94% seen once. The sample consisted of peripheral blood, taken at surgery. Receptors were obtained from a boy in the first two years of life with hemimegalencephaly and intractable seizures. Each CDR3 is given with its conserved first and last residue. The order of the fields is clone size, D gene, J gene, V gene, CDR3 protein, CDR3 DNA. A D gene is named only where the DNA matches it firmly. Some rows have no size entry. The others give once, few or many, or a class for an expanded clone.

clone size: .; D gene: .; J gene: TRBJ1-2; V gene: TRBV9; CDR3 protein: CASSPRPGAGYTF; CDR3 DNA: TGTGCCAGCAGCCCTCGACCAGGAGCTGGCTACACCTTC
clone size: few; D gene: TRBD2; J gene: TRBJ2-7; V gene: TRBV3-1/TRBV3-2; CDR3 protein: CASSQFSGTYEQYF; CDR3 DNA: TGTGCCAGCAGCCAATTTAGCGGGACCTACGAGCAGTACTTC
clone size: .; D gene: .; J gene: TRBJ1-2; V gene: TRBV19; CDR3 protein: CASSIGVRTAYGYTF; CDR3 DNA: TGTGCCAGTAGTATAGGTGTTCGGACAGCCTATGGCTACACCTTC
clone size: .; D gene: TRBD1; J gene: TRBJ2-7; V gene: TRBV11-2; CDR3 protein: CASSPTSGGQQYF; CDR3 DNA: TGTGCCAGCAGCCCTACCTCAGGGGGTCAGCAGTACTTC
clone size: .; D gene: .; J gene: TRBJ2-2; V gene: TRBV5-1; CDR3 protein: CASSLTVAGELFF; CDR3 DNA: TGCGCCAGCAGCTTAACAGTCGCCGGGGAGCTGTTTTTT
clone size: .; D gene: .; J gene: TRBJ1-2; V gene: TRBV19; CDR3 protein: CASSPVTHSGDGYTF; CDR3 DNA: TGTGCCAGTAGTCCTGTGACCCACTCTGGGGATGGCTACACCTTC
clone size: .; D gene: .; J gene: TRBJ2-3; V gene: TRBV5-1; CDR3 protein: CASSLGPTDTQYF; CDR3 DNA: TGCGCCAGCAGCTTGGGTCCCACAGATACGCAGTATTTT
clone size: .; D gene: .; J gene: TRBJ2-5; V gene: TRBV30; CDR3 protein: CAWSAEETQYF; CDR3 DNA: TGTGCCTGGAGTGCCGAGGAGACCCAGTACTTC
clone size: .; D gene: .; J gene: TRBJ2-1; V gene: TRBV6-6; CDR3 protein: CASRLAPSYNEQFF; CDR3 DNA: TGTGCCAGCAGGTTAGCACCCTCCTACAATGAGCAGTTCTTC
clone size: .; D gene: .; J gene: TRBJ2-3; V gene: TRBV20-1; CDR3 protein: CSAPLKNTQYF; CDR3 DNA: TGCAGTGCTCCCCTAAAAAATACGCAGTATTTT
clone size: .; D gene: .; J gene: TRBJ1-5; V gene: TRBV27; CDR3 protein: CASSLWSYSPQHF; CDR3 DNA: TGTGCCAGCAGTTTATGGAGTTATTCGCCCCAGCATTTT
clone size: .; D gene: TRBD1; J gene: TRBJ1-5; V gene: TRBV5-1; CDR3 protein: CASSPGQGDNQPQHF; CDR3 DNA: TGCGCCAGCAGCCCGGGACAGGGGGACAATCAGCCCCAGCATTTT
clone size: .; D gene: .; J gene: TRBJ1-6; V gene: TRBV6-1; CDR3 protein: CASSEVSESPLHF; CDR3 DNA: TGTGCCAGCAGTGAAGTGAGCGAGAGTCCCCTCCACTTT
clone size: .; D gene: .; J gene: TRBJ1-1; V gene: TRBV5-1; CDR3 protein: CASSPYLNTEAFF; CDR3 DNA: TGCGCCAGCAGCCCCTATTTGAACACTGAAGCTTTCTTT
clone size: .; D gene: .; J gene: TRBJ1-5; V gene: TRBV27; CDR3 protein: CASSFLGVPNQPQHF; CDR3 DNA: TGTGCCAGCAGTTTTCTTGGCGTACCAAATCAGCCCCAGCATTTT
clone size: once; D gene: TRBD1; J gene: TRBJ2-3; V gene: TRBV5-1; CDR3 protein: CASSYGTGATDTQYF; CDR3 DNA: TGCGCCAGCAGCTACGGGACAGGGGCCACAGATACGCAGTATTTT
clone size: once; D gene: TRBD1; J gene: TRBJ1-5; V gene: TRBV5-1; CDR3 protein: CASSLTGQDQPQHF; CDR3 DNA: TGCGCCAGCAGCCTGACCGGACAGGATCAGCCCCAGCATTTT
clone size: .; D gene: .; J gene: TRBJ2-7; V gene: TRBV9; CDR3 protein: CASSPRASSYEQYF; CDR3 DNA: TGTGCCAGCAGCCCCCGGGCCAGCTCCTACGAGCAGTACTTC
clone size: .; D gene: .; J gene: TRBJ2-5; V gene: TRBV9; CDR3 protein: CASSGGTAQETQYF; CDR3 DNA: TGTGCCAGCAGCGGAGGGACGGCTCAAGAGACCCAGTACTTC
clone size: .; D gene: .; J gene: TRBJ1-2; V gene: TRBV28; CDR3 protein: CASSPQTGLRYGYTF; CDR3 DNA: TGTGCCAGCAGTCCTCAAACCGGACTCCGCTATGGCTACACCTTC
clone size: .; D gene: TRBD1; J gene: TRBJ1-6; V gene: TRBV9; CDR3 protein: CASSVAAGGYNSPLHF; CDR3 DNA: TGTGCCAGCAGCGTAGCTGCAGGGGGTTACAATTCACCCCTCCACTTT
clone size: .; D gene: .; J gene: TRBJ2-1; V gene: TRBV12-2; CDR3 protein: CASRLARRGKNNEQFF; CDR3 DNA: TGTGCAAGTCGCTTAGCGCGAAGGGGGAAGAACAATGAGCAGTTCTTC
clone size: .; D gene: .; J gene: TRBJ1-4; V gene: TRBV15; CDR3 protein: CATSSSPRGFGEKLFF; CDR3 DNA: TGTGCCACCAGCTCCTCCCCCAGGGGTTTTGGAGAAAAACTGTTTTTT
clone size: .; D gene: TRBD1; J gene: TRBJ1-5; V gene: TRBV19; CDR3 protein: CASRDRVGQPQHF; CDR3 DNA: TGTGCCAGTAGGGACAGGGTAGGCCAGCCCCAGCATTTT
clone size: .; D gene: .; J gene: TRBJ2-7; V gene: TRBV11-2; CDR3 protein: CASSLRAGHEQYF; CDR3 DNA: TGTGCCAGCAGCTTGAGGGCGGGGCACGAGCAGTACTTC